A selection of T cell receptor beta chains follows, all from one sample in a study of T cell responses to AZD1222 COVID-19 vaccine. Clones were read by immunoSEQ multiplex PCR, and TCRdb kept only the in-frame ones, dropping some. This table holds about 93,000 clones, roughly nine tenths found once. The sequenced sample was peripheral blood, obtained 28 days after the second AZD1222 dose. Source of these receptors: an adult who received the AZD1222 COVID-19 vaccine. The CDR3 runs from the conserved cysteine through the conserved F or W. D genes are given only for firm matches. The listing skips clone size in some rows; elsewhere it reads once, few, many or a size class.

j_call v_call clone_size d_call cdr3_nt cdr3_aa
TRBJ1-1 TRBV19 . . TGTGCCAGTACCATCCCGGGGGACACTGAAGCTTTCTTT CASTIPGDTEAFF
TRBJ2-1 TRBV5-4 . TRBD2 TGTGCCAGCAGTCAGTCCTTAGCGGGCTCCTACAATGAGCAGTTCTTC CASSQSLAGSYNEQFF
TRBJ1-3 TRBV19 few . TGTGCCAGTAGTAAGCGGAGCTCTGGAAACACCATATATTTT CASSKRSSGNTIYF
TRBJ1-2 TRBV7-9 . . TGTGCCAGCAGCTTAGGAGCCGGGAGCTACACCTTC CASSLGAGSYTF
TRBJ2-3 TRBV7-3 . . TGTGCCAGCAGCTTAGGCCGTGACTCCACTGGGGAAGATACGCAGTATTTT CASSLGRDSTGEDTQYF
TRBJ1-2 TRBV18 . . TGTGCCAGCTCACCCGACTATGGCTACACCTTC CASSPDYGYTF
TRBJ1-1 TRBV6-5 . . TGTGCCAGCAGTAATACCAGGAGGGGGGGCACTGAAGCTTTCTTT CASSNTRRGGTEAFF
TRBJ1-1 TRBV7-9 . . TGTGCCAGCAGCCCCCCGGAGCTCTACGGAGCGAACACTGAAGCTTTCTTT CASSPPELYGANTEAFF
TRBJ1-5 TRBV2 . . TGTGCCAGCAGTAACCGGGACACTGCTCAGCCCCAGCATTTT CASSNRDTAQPQHF
TRBJ1-3 TRBV9 . . TGTGCCAGCAGCGTCCTCTCTGGAAACACCATATATTTT CASSVLSGNTIYF
TRBJ2-1 TRBV27 . . TGTGCCAGCAGTTCCTACTTACGCTCCTACAATGAGCAGTTCTTC CASSSYLRSYNEQFF
TRBJ2-7 TRBV7-9 once TRBD1 TGTGCCAGCAGCCAGGACAGGGACTCCTACGAGCAGTACTTC CASSQDRDSYEQYF
TRBJ2-2 TRBV10-3 . TRBD2 TGTGCCACTTCCGGAGGCGGCGGGAGGCCGGGGGGGGCCGGGGAGCTGTTTTTT CATSGGGGRPGGAGELFF
TRBJ1-5 TRBV19 . . TGTGCCAGTCGAGCGGCGAGTGGCAATCAGCCCCAGCATTTT CASRAASGNQPQHF
TRBJ1-6 TRBV27 . . TGTGCCAGCAGTTTATTCAGGGAAGGGAATTCACCCCTCCACTTT CASSLFREGNSPLHF
TRBJ2-1 TRBV5-1 . . TGCGCCAGCAGCTTGGAACAGTTCTACAATGAGCAGTTCTTC CASSLEQFYNEQFF
TRBJ2-1 TRBV11-3 . TRBD2 TGTGCCAGCAGTCTTACTAGCGGGGGGGCGGGGGAGCAGTTCTTC CASSLTSGGAGEQFF
TRBJ1-1 TRBV28 once TRBD1 TGTGCCAGCAGGGGTAAACAGGGGGCGCAAACTGAAGCTTTCTTT CASRGKQGAQTEAFF
TRBJ1-1 TRBV6-4 . TRBD1 TGTGCCAGCACCTCAAGGGACAGGATAGAGACTGAAGCTTTCTTT CASTSRDRIETEAFF
TRBJ2-5 TRBV7-6 once . TGTGCCAGCAGCTTAGTTCCAGAGAGGGTAGAGACCCAGTACTTC CASSLVPERVETQYF
TRBJ2-7 TRBV2 . . TGTGCCAGCAGCCACGACAGGTTCAGGCGGGAAGCCTACGAGCAGTACTTC CASSHDRFRREAYEQYF
TRBJ1-2 TRBV27 . TRBD1 TGTGCCAGCAGTAAGGGACAGGGATGGGGCTACACCTTC CASSKGQGWGYTF
TRBJ2-7 TRBV6-2/TRBV6-3 . . TGTGCCAGCAGCCTGAGAAAGGACGAGCAGTACTTC CASSLRKDEQYF